This TCR beta chain was retrieved from a study of blood T cell repertoires in COVID-19. Whole-study context: Material from acute and convalescent COVID-19 was sourced from the United States, Italy and Spain. Nucleic acid was either cDNA or gDNA, and it came from T cells, B-cell-depleted T cells, or PBMCs.

As processed by the authors: Nucleated cell counts were estimated from reference gene primer amplification. Sequencing was performed with immunoSEQ multiplex PCR; in TCRdb, only in-frame clones are kept and a portion is missing. For V, J and clone size, that table is used; D and trimming come from the DNA. Among roughly 140,000 clones listed, 88% were seen once. This CDR3 has 15 amino acids. The V gene end was trimmed by 0 bases and the J gene end by 1 base; junction bases not matched to a gene: 3. Germline V CDR1 and CDR2: SGDLS, YYNGEE. Sequencing input: peripheral blood. This chain joins TRBV9 and TRBJ2-5, with 7 bases fitting TRBD1. The sequence was obtained from a human donor in a cohort sampled during active COVID-19. CDR3 nucleotide sequence: TGTGCCAGCAGCGTAGATTGGGACAGCCAAGAGACCCAGTACTTC. Translated: CASSVDWDSQETQYF.